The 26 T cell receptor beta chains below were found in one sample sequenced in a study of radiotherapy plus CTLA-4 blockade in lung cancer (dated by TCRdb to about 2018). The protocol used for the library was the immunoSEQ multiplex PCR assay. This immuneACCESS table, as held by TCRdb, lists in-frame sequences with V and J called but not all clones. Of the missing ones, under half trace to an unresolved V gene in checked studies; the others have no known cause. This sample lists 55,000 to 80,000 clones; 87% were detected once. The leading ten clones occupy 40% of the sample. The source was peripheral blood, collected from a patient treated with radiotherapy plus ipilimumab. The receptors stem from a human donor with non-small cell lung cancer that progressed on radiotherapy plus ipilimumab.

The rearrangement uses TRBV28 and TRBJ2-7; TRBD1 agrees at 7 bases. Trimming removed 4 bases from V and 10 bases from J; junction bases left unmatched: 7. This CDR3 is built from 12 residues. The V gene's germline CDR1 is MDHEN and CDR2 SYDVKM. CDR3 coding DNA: TGTGCCAGCAGTTCTACAGGGGTCCAACAGTACGTC. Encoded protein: CASSSTGVQQYV.

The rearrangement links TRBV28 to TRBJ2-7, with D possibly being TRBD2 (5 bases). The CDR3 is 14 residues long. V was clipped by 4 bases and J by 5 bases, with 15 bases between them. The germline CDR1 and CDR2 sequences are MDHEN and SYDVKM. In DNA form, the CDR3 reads TGTGCCAGCAGTTCCGTAGCGACTATCAACGAGCAGTACTTC. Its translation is CASSSVATINEQYF.

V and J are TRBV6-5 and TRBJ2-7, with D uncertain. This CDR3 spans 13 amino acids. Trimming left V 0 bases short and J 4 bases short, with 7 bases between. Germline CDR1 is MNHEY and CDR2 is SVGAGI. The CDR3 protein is CASSYSTEYEQYF. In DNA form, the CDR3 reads TGTGCCAGCAGTTACTCCACGGAATACGAGCAGTACTTC.

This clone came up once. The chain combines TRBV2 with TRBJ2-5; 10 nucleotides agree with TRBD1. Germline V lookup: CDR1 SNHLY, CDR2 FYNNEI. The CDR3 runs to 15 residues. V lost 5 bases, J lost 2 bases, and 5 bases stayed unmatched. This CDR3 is CASSRDRGYQETQYF. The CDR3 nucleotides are TGTGCCAGCAGTAGGGACAGGGGTTATCAAGAGACCCAGTACTTC.

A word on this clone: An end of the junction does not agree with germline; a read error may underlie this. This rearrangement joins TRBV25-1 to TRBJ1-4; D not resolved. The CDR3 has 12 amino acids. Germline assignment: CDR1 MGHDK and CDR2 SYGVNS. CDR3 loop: CAGSEATGKLFF. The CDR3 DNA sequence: TGTGCCGGCAGTGAGGCAACCGGAAAACTGTTTTTT. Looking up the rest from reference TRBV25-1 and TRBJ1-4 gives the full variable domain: EADIYQTPRYLVIGTGKKITLECSQTMGHDKMYWYQQDPGMELHLIHYSYGVNSTEKGDLSSESTVSRIRTEHFPLTLESARPSHTSQYLCAGSEATGKLFFGSGTQLSVL.

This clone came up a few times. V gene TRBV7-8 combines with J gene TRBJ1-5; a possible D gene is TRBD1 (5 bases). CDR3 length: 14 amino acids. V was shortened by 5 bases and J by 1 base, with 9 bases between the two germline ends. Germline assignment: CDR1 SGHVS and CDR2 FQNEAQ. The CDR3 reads CASSQGRSNQPQHF. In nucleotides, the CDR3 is TGTGCCAGCAGCCAGGGACGGAGCAATCAGCCCCAGCATTTT.

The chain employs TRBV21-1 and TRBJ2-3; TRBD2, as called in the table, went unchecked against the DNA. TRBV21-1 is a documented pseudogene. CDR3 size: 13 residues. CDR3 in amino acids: CASLAGCTDTQYF. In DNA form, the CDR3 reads TGTGCCAGCCTAGCGGGATGCACAGATACGCAGTATTTT.

Here the CDR3 DNA reads TGCGCCAGCAGCCCGTCGGGAGCCCGCAATCAGCCCCAGCATTTT. Translating gives CASSPSGARNQPQHF. The rearrangement joins TRBV4-1 to TRBJ1-5; no reliable D call. V was trimmed by 4 bases and J by 2 bases, leaving 12 bases between them. Looked up from germline, CDR1 is MGHRA and CDR2 is YSYEKL. The CDR3 is 15 residues long.

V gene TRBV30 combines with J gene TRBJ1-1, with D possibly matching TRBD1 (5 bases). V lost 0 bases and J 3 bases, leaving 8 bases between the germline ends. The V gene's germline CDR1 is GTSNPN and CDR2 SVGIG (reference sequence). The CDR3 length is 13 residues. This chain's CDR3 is CAWSVSGDTEAFF. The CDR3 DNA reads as TGTGCCTGGAGTGTGTCGGGGGACACTGAAGCTTTCTTT.

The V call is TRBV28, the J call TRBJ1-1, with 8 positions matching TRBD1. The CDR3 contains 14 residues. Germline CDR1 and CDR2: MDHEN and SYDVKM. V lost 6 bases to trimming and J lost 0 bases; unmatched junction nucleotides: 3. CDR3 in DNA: TGTGCCAGCAGGACAGGGGATCTGAACACTGAAGCTTTCTTT. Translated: CASRTGDLNTEAFF.

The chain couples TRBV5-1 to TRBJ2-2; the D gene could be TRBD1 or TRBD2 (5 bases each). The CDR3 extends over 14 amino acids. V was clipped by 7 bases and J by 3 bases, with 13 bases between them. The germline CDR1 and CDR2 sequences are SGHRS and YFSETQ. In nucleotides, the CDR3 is TGCGCCAGCTGCGCCTGGGACCACACCGGGGAGCTGTTTTTT. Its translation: CASCAWDHTGELFF.

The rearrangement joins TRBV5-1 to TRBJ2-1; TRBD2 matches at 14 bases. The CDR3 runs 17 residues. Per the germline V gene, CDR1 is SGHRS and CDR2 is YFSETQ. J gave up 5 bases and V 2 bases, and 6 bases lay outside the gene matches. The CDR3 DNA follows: TGCGCCAGCAGCTTTTCGGGACTAGCGGGAGATAACAATGAGCAGTTCTTC. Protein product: CASSFSGLAGDNNEQFF.

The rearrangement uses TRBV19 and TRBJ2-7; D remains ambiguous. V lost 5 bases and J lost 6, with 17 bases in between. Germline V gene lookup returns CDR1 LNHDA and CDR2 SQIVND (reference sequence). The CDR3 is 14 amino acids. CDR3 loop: CASSASRPSIEQYF. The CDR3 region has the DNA TGTGCCAGTAGTGCCTCCCGGCCTTCCATCGAGCAGTACTTC.

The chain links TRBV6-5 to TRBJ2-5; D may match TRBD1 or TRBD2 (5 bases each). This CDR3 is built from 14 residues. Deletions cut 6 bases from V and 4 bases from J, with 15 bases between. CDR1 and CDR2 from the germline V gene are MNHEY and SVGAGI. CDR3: CASRRRDGRETQYF. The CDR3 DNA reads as TGTGCCAGCAGACGCCGGGACGGACGAGAGACCCAGTACTTC.

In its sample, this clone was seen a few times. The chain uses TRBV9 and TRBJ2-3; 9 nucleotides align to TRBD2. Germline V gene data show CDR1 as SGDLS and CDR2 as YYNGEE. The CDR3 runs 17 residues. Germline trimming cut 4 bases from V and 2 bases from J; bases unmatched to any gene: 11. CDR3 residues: CASSTIHAGGITDTQYF. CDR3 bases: TGTGCCAGCAGCACCATCCATGCGGGAGGGATCACAGATACGCAGTATTTT.

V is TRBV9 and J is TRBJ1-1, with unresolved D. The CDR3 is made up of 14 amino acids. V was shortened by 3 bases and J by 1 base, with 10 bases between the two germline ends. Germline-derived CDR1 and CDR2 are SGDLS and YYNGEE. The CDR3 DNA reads TGTGCCAGCAGCGACCGGGATTCGAACACTGAAGCTTTCTTT. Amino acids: CASSDRDSNTEAFF.

CDR3 nucleotide sequence: TGTGCCAGCAGTGAAATGCCCAACTCCTACAATGAGCAGTTCTTC. Translation gives CASSEMPNSYNEQFF. The J gene is TRBJ2-1, the V gene TRBV2; D ambiguous. The CDR3 contains 15 residues. Germline V gene lookup returns CDR1 SNHLY and CDR2 FYNNEI. With 2 bases removed from V and 0 bases from J, the gap between germline ends came to 8 bases.

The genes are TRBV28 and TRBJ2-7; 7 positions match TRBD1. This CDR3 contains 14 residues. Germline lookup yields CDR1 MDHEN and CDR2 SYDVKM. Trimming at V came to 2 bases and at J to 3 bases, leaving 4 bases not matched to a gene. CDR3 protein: CASSLKGGSYEQYF. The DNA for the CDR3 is TGTGCCAGCAGTTTAAAAGGGGGCAGCTACGAGCAGTACTTC.

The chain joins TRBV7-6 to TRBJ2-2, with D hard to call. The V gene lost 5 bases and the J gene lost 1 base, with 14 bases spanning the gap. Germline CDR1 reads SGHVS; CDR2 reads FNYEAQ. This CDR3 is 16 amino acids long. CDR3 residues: CASSDFWRMNTGELFF. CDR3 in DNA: TGTGCCAGCAGCGATTTTTGGCGGATGAACACCGGGGAGCTGTTTTTT.

This CDR3 is CASSSRGETEAFF. The CDR3 coding sequence is TGTGCCAGCAGCTCCAGGGGGGAGACTGAAGCTTTCTTT. This chain uses TRBV13 with TRBJ1-1, with TRBD1 identical over 7 bases. The junction had 4 bases not matched to a gene; V was cut back by 4 bases and J by 5 bases. This CDR3 contains 13 residues. Germline values: CDR1 PRHDT, CDR2 FYEKMQ (reference sequence).

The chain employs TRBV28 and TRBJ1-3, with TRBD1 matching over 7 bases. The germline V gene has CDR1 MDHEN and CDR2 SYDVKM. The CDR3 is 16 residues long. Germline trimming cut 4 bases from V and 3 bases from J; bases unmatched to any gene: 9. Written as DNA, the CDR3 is TGTGCCAGCAGTTCCACCTCGTGGACAGGTGGAAACACCATATATTTT. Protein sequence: CASSSTSWTGGNTIYF. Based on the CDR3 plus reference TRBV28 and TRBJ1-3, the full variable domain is DVKVTQSSRYLVKRTGEKVFLECVQDMDHENMFWYRQDPGLGLRLIYFSYDVKMKEKGDIPEGYSVSREKKERFSLILESASTNQTSMYLCASSSTSWTGGNTIYFGEGSWLTVV.

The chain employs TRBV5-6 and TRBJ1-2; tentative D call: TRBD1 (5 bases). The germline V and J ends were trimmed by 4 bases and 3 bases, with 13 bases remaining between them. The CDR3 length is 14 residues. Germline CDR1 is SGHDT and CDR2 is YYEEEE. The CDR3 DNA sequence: TGTGCCAGCAGCGGGGTGGGGGTAGACTATGGCTACACCTTC. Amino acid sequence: CASSGVGVDYGYTF.

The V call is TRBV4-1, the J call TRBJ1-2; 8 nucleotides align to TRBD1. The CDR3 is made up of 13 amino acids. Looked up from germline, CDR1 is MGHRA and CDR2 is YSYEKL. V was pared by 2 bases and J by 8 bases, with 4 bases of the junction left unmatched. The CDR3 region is CASSQPDRAGYTF. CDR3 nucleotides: TGCGCCAGCAGCCAACCGGACAGGGCCGGCTACACCTTC.

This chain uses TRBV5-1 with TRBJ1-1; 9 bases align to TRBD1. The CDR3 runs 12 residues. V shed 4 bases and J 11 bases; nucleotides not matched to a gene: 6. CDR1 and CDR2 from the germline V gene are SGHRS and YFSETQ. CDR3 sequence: CASSKGQGSAFF. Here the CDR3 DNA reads TGCGCCAGCAGCAAGGGACAGGGCAGTGCTTTCTTT.

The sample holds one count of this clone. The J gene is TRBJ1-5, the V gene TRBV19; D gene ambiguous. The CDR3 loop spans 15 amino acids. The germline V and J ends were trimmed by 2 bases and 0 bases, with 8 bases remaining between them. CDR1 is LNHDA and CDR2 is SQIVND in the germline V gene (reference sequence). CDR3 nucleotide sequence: TGTGCCAGTAGTATACCACCCCGTAGCAATCAGCCCCAGCATTTT. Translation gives CASSIPPRSNQPQHF.

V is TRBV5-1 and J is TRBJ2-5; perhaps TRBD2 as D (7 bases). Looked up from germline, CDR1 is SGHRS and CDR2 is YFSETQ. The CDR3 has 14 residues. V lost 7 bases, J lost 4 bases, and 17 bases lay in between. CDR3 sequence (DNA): TGCGCCAGCGGCGATAGTAGGGGGGGAGAGACCCAGTACTTC. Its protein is CASGDSRGGETQYF.